This T cell receptor (beta chain) appears in the sequencing data of a study of blood T cell repertoires in COVID-19. Trimming cost V 4 bases and J 3 bases; bases outside gene matches: 9. The CDR3 is 15 residues long. Per germline, CDR1 SGDLS and CDR2 YYNGEE. Assay: immunoSEQ multiplex PCR; the TCRdb copy retains only in-frame clones and omits some. The data show fewer than 300,000 clones, 88% seen once. Specimen: peripheral blood. This receptor was taken from a woman aged 40 to 49 who had recovered from COVID-19. This chain uses TRBV9 with TRBJ2-7; 8 bases fit TRBD2. The CDR3 DNA reads as TGTGCCAGCAGCCCGGGGGGGGCGGGGGTCTACGAGCAGTACTTC. Translation gives CASSPGGAGVYEQYF.